The 28 T cell receptor beta chains below come from one sample, sequenced in a study of blood T cell repertoires in COVID-19. The data were produced by immunoSEQ multiplex PCR, yet TCRdb's version contains in-frame clones alone and is incomplete. The sample lists roughly 160,000 clones; approximately 80% were seen once. Sequencing input: PBMCs or T cells enriched from blood (not recorded which). Receptors originate from a woman aged 60-70 years who had recovered from COVID-19.

The CDR3 nucleotides are TGTGCCAGCACCCCTTTAGCTTCCCAGAGCTACACCTTC. Amino acid sequence: CASTPLASQSYTF. The chain combines TRBV2 with TRBJ1-2; D gene unclear. With 7 bases removed from V and 9 bases from J, the gap between germline ends came to 18 bases. The CDR3 extends over 13 amino acids. CDR1 SNHLY and CDR2 FYNNEI come from the germline V gene.

The rearrangement joins TRBV5-1 to TRBJ1-2, with D maybe TRBD1 (6 bases). Per germline, CDR1 SGHRS and CDR2 YFSETQ. V lost 4 bases and J lost 8, with 15 bases in between. This CDR3 spans 13 amino acids. The CDR3 sequence: CASSPDSLLGYTF. The CDR3 DNA sequence: TGCGCCAGCAGCCCGGACAGTCTTCTGGGCTACACCTTC.

The chain combines TRBV5-1 with TRBJ1-2; 7 bases match TRBD1. The V and J ends lost 6 bases and 6 bases, in that order; junction bases with no gene match: 11. Germline CDR1 and CDR2: SGHRS and YFSETQ. The CDR3 is made up of 14 amino acids. The CDR3 spells CASNLAGGKDGYTF. The CDR3 coding sequence is TGCGCCAGCAATCTGGCAGGGGGAAAGGATGGCTACACCTTC.

The chain employs TRBV29-1 and TRBJ2-5; D might be TRBD1 (6 bases). V lost 4 bases, J lost 2 bases, and 17 bases lay in between. In germline, CDR1 is SQVTM, CDR2 ANQGSEA. The CDR3 sequence is 15 residues long. The CDR3 DNA follows: TGCAGCGTTGTTTGGCGCCGGACAGTTCAAGAGACCCAGTACTTC. It codes for CSVVWRRTVQETQYF.

The chain joins TRBV5-1 to TRBJ2-1, with D maybe TRBD2 (6 bases). The CDR3 has 15 amino acids. Germline V lookup: CDR1 SGHRS, CDR2 YFSETQ. As DNA, the CDR3 is TGCGCTACCGAAACGGGACTCTCGGGGGTCAATGAGCAGTTCTTC. It specifies CATETGLSGVNEQFF.

This chain links TRBV18 with TRBJ2-5, with a tentative D call TRBD1 (5 bases). V lost 3 bases to trimming and J lost 4 bases, with 18 bases between them. The CDR3 has 16 amino acids. Germline assignment: CDR1 KGHSH and CDR2 LQKENI. The CDR3 here is CASSPAAGRMGETQYF. The CDR3 DNA is TGTGCCAGCTCACCCGCGGCAGGGCGGATGGGAGAGACCCAGTACTTC. Drawing the rest from reference TRBV18 and TRBJ2-5, the complete variable domain is NAGVMQNPRHLVRRRGQEARLRCSPMKGHSHVYWYRQLPEEGLKFMVYLQKENIIDESGMPKERFSAEFPKEGPSILRIQQVVRGDSAAYFCASSPAAGRMGETQYFGPGTRLLVL.

This rearrangement joins TRBV12-3 or TRBV12-4 to TRBJ2-4; 8 bases align to TRBD1. This CDR3 is 13 amino acids long. J gave up 4 bases and V 7 bases, and 3 bases lay outside the gene matches. CDR3 nucleotides: TGTGCCAGCACCGGACAGGGAAAAAACATTCAGTACTTC. Encoded protein: CASTGQGKNIQYF.

V gene TRBV9 combines with J gene TRBJ1-2, with no clear D. Germline V gives CDR1 SGDLS, CDR2 YYNGEE. Trimming cost V 0 bases and J 1 base, with 10 bases left between them. The CDR3 has 15 amino acids. In nucleotides, the CDR3 is TGTGCCAGCAGCGTAGACCCCACAGTTAACTATGGCTACACCTTC. The encoded protein is CASSVDPTVNYGYTF.

The table lists this clone with a few counts. V usage is TRBV11-3 and J usage is TRBJ1-3; D unresolved. CDR1 and CDR2 (germline): SGHNT, YENEEA. The ends were cut back, 4 bases at V and 3 bases at J, with 4 bases in the middle. There are 12 residues in the CDR3. CDR3 in DNA: TGTGCCAGCAGCTCGGGTGGAAACACCATATATTTT. Translating gives CASSSGGNTIYF.

The rearrangement joins TRBV10-1 to TRBJ1-1, with 7 bases identical to TRBD1. The CDR3 totals 12 residues. The trim removed 4 bases at V and 7 bases at J, leaving 3 bases unmatched. CDR1 is WNHNN and CDR2 is SYGVQD in the germline V gene (reference sequence). The CDR3 DNA reads as TGCGCCAGCAGTGGCCCAGGGGGTGAAGCTTTCTTT. It translates to CASSGPGGEAFF.

The chain carries TRBV5-1 and TRBJ1-6; 7 bases align to TRBD1. CDR3 length: 14 amino acids. The J segment lost 7 bases and the V segment lost 3 bases, leaving 4 bases of the junction unmatched. CDR1 is SGHRS and CDR2 is YFSETQ in the germline V gene. Here the CDR3 DNA reads TGCGCCAGCAGCTCCCAGGGGGACAATTCACCCCTCCACTTT. Its protein product is CASSSQGDNSPLHF.

The chain carries TRBV30 and TRBJ1-5; D unclear. Germline V lookup: CDR1 GTSNPN, CDR2 SVGIG (reference sequence). The CDR3 covers 14 residues. V lost 3 bases and J lost 7, with 16 bases in between. Here the CDR3 DNA reads TGTGCCTGGAGCGAGAGGGATCTCAGGCAGCCCCAGCATTTT. It translates to CAWSERDLRQPQHF.

The CDR3 loop is CASSLTDDVGHEKLFF. CDR3 DNA sequence: TGTGCCAGCAGCTTGACCGATGACGTGGGGCATGAAAAACTGTTTTTT. The chain is built from TRBV13 and TRBJ1-4, with D tentatively TRBD1 (5 bases). The V end was cut by 3 bases, the J end by 6 bases, with 17 bases between. Germline CDR1 reads PRHDT; CDR2 reads FYEKMQ (reference sequence). This CDR3 has 16 residues. The full variable domain, rest sourced from reference TRBV13 and TRBJ1-4, is AAGVIQSPRHLIKEKRETATLKCYPIPRHDTVYWYQQGPGQDPQFLISFYEKMQSDKGSIPDRFSAQQFSDYHSELNMSSLELGDSALYFCASSLTDDVGHEKLFFGSGTQLSVL.

The V and J genes are TRBV7-2 and TRBJ2-3; TRBD2 is a possible D gene (6 bases). Trimming took off 5 bases at V and 0 bases at J, with 9 bases between the two ends. CDR3 length: 14 amino acids. From germline, CDR1 is SGHTA and CDR2 FQGNSA. The CDR3 spells CASSTGTSTDTQYF. The CDR3 bases are TGTGCCAGCAGCACTGGGACTAGCACAGATACGCAGTATTTT.

V gene TRBV2 combines with J gene TRBJ1-5; 7 nucleotides line up with TRBD1. Germline CDR1 and CDR2: SNHLY and FYNNEI. The CDR3 runs to 14 residues. The ends lost 5 bases at V and 11 bases at J; junction bases unmatched: 12. CDR3 sequence (DNA): TGTGCCAGCAGTAAACAGGGGTCGTTTAAGGCCCAGCATTTT. It is translated as CASSKQGSFKAQHF.

The V call is TRBV7-8, the J call TRBJ1-1, with TRBD1 matching 7 bases. This CDR3 is built from 16 residues. The V gene's germline CDR1 is SGHVS and CDR2 FQNEAQ. The J segment lost 2 bases and the V segment lost 5 bases, leaving 11 bases of the junction unmatched. CDR3 DNA: TGTGCCAGCAGCCCGGGGACAGTGAAGGGTAACACTGAAGCTTTCTTT. Protein: CASSPGTVKGNTEAFF.

The V gene is TRBV18, the J gene TRBJ2-3; D is perhaps TRBD1 (6 bases). The CDR3 is 13 residues long. Germline V lookup: CDR1 KGHSH, CDR2 LQKENI. V shed 4 bases and J shed 5 bases, with 10 bases lying between them. As DNA, the CDR3 is TGTGCCAGCTCACAGTCCAGGGGAGATACGCAGTATTTT. It encodes CASSQSRGDTQYF.

The sample holds one count of this clone. The chain has TRBV7-3 and TRBJ2-3; D is unresolved. This CDR3 region has 13 residues. V lost 4 bases and J lost 6, with 11 bases in between. Germline V gene sequence: CDR1 SGHTA, CDR2 FQGTGA. CDR3 DNA sequence: TGTGCCAGCAGCTCGGTAATATCGGATACGCAGTATTTT. Protein sequence: CASSSVISDTQYF.

The chain links TRBV30 to TRBJ2-7; possible D gene TRBD1, 5 bases. CDR1 and CDR2 from the germline V gene are GTSNPN and SVGIG (reference sequence). Trimming took off 2 bases at V and 2 bases at J, with 10 bases between the two ends. The CDR3 length is 13 residues. CDR3 DNA: TGTGCCTGGAGTCGGTGGGGCGCCTACGAGCAGTACTTC. Amino acid sequence: CAWSRWGAYEQYF. Full variable domain (outside the CDR3, taken from reference TRBV30 and TRBJ2-7): SQTIHQWPATLVQPVGSPLSLECTVEGTSNPNLYWYRQAAGRGLQLLFYSVGIGQISSEVPQNLSASRPQDRQFILSSKKLLLSDSGFYLCAWSRWGAYEQYFGPGTRLTVT.

Here the CDR3 reads CAISIQGADEQFF. The CDR3 DNA sequence: TGTGCCATCAGTATACAGGGGGCTGATGAGCAGTTCTTC. The V gene is TRBV10-3, the J gene TRBJ2-1, with 9 bases that match TRBD1. With V trimmed by 5 bases and J by 8 bases, 4 bases remained unmatched. Per the germline V gene, CDR1 is ENHRY and CDR2 is SYGVKD. This CDR3 spans 13 amino acids.

The chain has TRBV30 and TRBJ1-5, with unresolved D. The CDR3 is made up of 13 amino acids. The germline V and J ends were trimmed by 2 bases and 2 bases, with 7 bases remaining between them. CDR1 GTSNPN and CDR2 SVGIG come from the germline V gene (reference sequence). As DNA, the CDR3 is TGTGCCTGGAGTACGAGGGGCAATCAGCCCCAGCATTTT. Protein: CAWSTRGNQPQHF.

The gene calls are TRBV4-1 and TRBJ1-2; no firm D call. Germline V gene sequence: CDR1 MGHRA, CDR2 YSYEKL. CDR3 length: 12 residues. The V end lost 1 base, the J end lost 8 bases, and 8 bases lay between the germline ends. CDR3 in amino acids: CASSQGAGGYTF. CDR3 in DNA: TGCGCCAGCAGCCAAGGGGCGGGCGGCTACACCTTC.

The chain is built from TRBV5-1 and TRBJ2-3, with 8 bases lining up with TRBD1. This CDR3 has 16 residues. The germline gives CDR1 SGHRS, CDR2 YFSETQ. The junction had 9 bases not matched to a gene; V was cut back by 3 bases and J by 3 bases. CDR3 region: CASSSLRQGSTDTQYF. CDR3 nucleotides: TGCGCCAGCAGCTCGCTGAGACAGGGGAGTACAGATACGCAGTATTTT.

This clone appeared once. The V call is TRBV14, the J call TRBJ1-2, with TRBD1 matching over 7 bases. Germline loops: CDR1 SGHDN, CDR2 FVKESK. V gave up 1 base and J gave up 12 bases; unmatched junction bases: 5. This CDR3 comprises 12 residues. The CDR3 reads CASSQGSQGHTF. In DNA, the CDR3 is TGTGCCAGCAGCCAAGGGTCACAGGGGCACACCTTC.

This chain uses TRBV11-2 with TRBJ2-7, with TRBD2 matching 8 bases. Germline CDR1 reads SGHAT; CDR2 reads FQNNGV. The CDR3 is 16 residues long. Trimming cost V 1 base and J 2 bases; bases outside gene matches: 7. CDR3 loop: CASSLGPLAGAYEQYF. As DNA, the CDR3 is TGTGCCAGCAGCTTAGGGCCCCTAGCGGGTGCCTACGAGCAGTACTTC.

V is TRBV19 and J is TRBJ2-1; TRBD2 matches at 7 bases. V dropped 10 bases and J dropped 4; count of bases not matched to a gene: 7. The CDR3 loop spans 13 amino acids. Germline V lookup: CDR1 LNHDA, CDR2 SQIVND (reference sequence). CDR3 protein: CATRNSGYNEQFF. The CDR3 DNA follows: TGTGCCACCCGGAATAGCGGGTACAATGAGCAGTTCTTC.

This chain connects TRBV7-3 to TRBJ1-2; maybe TRBD1 (5 bases). Germline V gene data show CDR1 as SGHTA and CDR2 as FQGTGA. Trimming removed 5 bases from V and 8 bases from J, with 21 bases in between. The CDR3 runs to 15 residues. The CDR3 spells CASSPTPGQGIGYTF. The CDR3 DNA follows: TGTGCCAGCAGCCCTACGCCAGGGCAGGGAATCGGCTACACCTTC.

This clone was detected only a few times. The chain links TRBV18 to TRBJ2-3; 7 bases align to TRBD2. The junction had 8 bases not matched to a gene; V was cut back by 1 base and J by 4 bases. CDR1 is KGHSH and CDR2 is LQKENI in the germline V gene. The CDR3 totals 16 residues. The CDR3 spells CASSPQLGLEADTQYF. CDR3 nucleotides: TGTGCCAGCTCACCACAGCTCGGACTAGAAGCAGATACGCAGTATTTT.